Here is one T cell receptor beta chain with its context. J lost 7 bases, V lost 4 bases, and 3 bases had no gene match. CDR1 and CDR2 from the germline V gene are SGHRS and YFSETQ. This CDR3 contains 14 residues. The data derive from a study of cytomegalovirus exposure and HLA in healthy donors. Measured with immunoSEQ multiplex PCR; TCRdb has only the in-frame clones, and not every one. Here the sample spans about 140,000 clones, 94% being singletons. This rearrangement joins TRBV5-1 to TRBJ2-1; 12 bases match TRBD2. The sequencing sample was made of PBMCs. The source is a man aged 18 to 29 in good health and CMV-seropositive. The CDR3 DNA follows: TGCGCCAGCAGCCCTAGCGGGAGGGGGAATGAGCAGTTCTTC. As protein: CASSPSGRGNEQFF.